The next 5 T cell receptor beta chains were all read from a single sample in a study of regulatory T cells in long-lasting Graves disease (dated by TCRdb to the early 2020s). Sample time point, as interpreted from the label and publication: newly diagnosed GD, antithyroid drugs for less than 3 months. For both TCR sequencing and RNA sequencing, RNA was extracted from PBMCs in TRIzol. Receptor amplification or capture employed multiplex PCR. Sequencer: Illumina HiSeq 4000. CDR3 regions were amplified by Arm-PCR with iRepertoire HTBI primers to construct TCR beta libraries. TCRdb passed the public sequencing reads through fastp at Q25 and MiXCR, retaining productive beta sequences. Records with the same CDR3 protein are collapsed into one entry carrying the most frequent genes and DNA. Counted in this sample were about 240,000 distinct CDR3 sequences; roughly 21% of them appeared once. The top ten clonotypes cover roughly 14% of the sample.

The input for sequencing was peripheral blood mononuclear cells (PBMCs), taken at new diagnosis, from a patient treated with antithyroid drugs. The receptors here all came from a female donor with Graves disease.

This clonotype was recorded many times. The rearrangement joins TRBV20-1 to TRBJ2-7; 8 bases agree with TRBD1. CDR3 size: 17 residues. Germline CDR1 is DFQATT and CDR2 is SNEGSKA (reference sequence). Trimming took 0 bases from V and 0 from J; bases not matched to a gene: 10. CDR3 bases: TGCAGTGCTAGAGACCCTTTTGGGACAGGAAGCTCCTACGAGCAGTACTTC. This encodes CSARDPFGTGSSYEQYF.

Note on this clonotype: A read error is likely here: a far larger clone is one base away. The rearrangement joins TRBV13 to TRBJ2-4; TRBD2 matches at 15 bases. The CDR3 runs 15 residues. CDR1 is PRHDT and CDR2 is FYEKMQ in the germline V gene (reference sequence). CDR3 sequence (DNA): TGTGCCAGCAGCTTGGGACTAGCGGGAGGCCATGGGCGGTTCTTC. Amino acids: CASSLGLAGGHGRFF.

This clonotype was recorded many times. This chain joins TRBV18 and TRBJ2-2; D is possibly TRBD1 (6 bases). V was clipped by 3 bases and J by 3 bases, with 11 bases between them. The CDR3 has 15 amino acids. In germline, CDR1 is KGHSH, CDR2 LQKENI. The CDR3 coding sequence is TGTGCCAGCTCACCGCAGACAGGAGACACCGGGGAGCTGTTTTTT. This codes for CASSPQTGDTGELFF.

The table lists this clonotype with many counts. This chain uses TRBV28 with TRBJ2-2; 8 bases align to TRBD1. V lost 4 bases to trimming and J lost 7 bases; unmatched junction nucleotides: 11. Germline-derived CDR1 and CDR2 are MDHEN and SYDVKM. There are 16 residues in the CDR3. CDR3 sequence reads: CASSSSGTGGRGELFF. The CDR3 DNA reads TGTGCCAGCAGTTCCTCCGGGACAGGAGGTCGCGGGGAGCTGTTTTTT.

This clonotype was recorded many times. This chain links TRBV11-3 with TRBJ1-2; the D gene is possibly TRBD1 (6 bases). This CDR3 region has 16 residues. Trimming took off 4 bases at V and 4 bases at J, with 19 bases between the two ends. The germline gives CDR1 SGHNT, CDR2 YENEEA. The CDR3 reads CASSSLKVRGTYGYTF. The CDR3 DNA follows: TGTGCCAGCAGCTCACTAAAAGTCAGGGGAACCTATGGCTACACCTTC.